A selection of T cell receptor beta chains follows, all from one sample in a study of regulatory T cells in long-lasting Graves disease. TCRdb analysed the multiplex PCR reads with MiXCR anew, one entry per CDR3 protein. This table has a few hundred thousand distinct CDR3 sequences, approximately 20% appearing once. Source: peripheral blood mononuclear cells (PBMCs), taken at new diagnosis, from a patient treated with antithyroid drugs. The origin of the receptors is a female donor with Graves disease. Both conserved end residues are part of each CDR3. The order of the fields is clone size, V gene, D gene, J gene, CDR3 protein, CDR3 DNA. A D gene is named only where the DNA matches it firmly. Clone sizes are given selectively: once, few, many, or a class where the clone is expanded.

clone size: many; V gene: TRBV12-3/TRBV12-4; D gene: TRBD2; J gene: TRBJ2-5; CDR3 protein: CASTQGLAVFETQYF; CDR3 DNA: TGTGCCAGCACCCAGGGACTAGCGGTTTTTGAGACCCAGTACTTC
clone size: many; V gene: TRBV24-1; D gene: .; J gene: TRBJ2-5; CDR3 protein: CATSEPPQETQYF; CDR3 DNA: TGTGCCACCAGTGAGCCCCCCCAAGAGACCCAGTACTTC
clone size: .; V gene: TRBV7-2; D gene: .; J gene: TRBJ2-2; CDR3 protein: CASSLADTTGELFF; CDR3 DNA: TGTGCCAGCAGCTTAGCGGATACCACCGGGGAGCTGTTTTTT
clone size: many; V gene: TRBV6-1; D gene: .; J gene: TRBJ2-7; CDR3 protein: CASSELRVTYEQYF; CDR3 DNA: TGTGCCAGCAGTGAACTCCGGGTAACCTACGAGCAGTACTTC
clone size: .; V gene: TRBV9; D gene: TRBD2; J gene: TRBJ2-1; CDR3 protein: CASSVEGTSGNNEQFF; CDR3 DNA: TGTGCCAGCAGCGTAGAGGGGACTAGCGGAAACAATGAGCAGTTCTTC
clone size: .; V gene: TRBV6-1; D gene: TRBD2; J gene: TRBJ2-2; CDR3 protein: CASTQLAELNTGELFF; CDR3 DNA: TGTGCCAGCACCCAACTAGCGGAACTAAACACCGGGGAGCTGTTTTTT
clone size: medium-sized; V gene: TRBV12-3/TRBV12-4; D gene: TRBD1; J gene: TRBJ2-7; CDR3 protein: CASSLATGGEQYF; CDR3 DNA: TGTGCCAGCAGTTTAGCGACAGGGGGCGAGCAGTACTTC
clone size: once; V gene: TRBV28; D gene: .; J gene: TRBJ2-1; CDR3 protein: CASSLSRPQFF; CDR3 DNA: TGTGCCAGCAGTTTGAGTAGGCCACAGTTCTTC
clone size: .; V gene: TRBV29-1; D gene: TRBD2; J gene: TRBJ2-1; CDR3 protein: CSVEGLAGVKSYNEQFF; CDR3 DNA: TGCAGCGTTGAGGGACTAGCGGGAGTGAAATCCTACAATGAGCAGTTCTTC
clone size: many; V gene: TRBV7-2; D gene: TRBD1; J gene: TRBJ2-5; CDR3 protein: CASSLWGQGLETQYF; CDR3 DNA: TGTGCCAGCAGCTTATGGGGACAGGGGTTAGAGACCCAGTACTTC
clone size: once; V gene: TRBV7-9; D gene: TRBD2; J gene: TRBJ2-5; CDR3 protein: CASSFSGRALVETQYF; CDR3 DNA: TGTGCCAGCAGCTTTAGCGGGAGGGCCTTGGTAGAGACCCAGTACTTC
clone size: many; V gene: TRBV9; D gene: TRBD2; J gene: TRBJ2-5; CDR3 protein: CASSPRLAGGVETQYF; CDR3 DNA: TGTGCCAGCAGCCCACGACTAGCGGGAGGCGTGGAGACCCAGTACTTC
clone size: few; V gene: TRBV7-8; D gene: TRBD2; J gene: TRBJ2-7; CDR3 protein: CASSPRGGGEYEQYF; CDR3 DNA: TGTGCCAGCAGCCCCCGGGGGGGAGGAGAATACGAGCAGTACTTC
clone size: many; V gene: TRBV3-1; D gene: .; J gene: TRBJ1-2; CDR3 protein: CASSLQGFWGDHTF; CDR3 DNA: TGTGCCAGCAGCCTTCAGGGTTTTTGGGGCGACCACACCTTC
clone size: many; V gene: TRBV6-5; D gene: TRBD2; J gene: TRBJ2-1; CDR3 protein: CASSYSTSGAESEQFF; CDR3 DNA: TGTGCCAGCAGTTACTCGACTAGCGGGGCAGAGAGTGAGCAGTTCTTC
clone size: .; V gene: TRBV18; D gene: TRBD1; J gene: TRBJ2-1; CDR3 protein: CASSRTGGPSSYNEQFF; CDR3 DNA: TGTGCCAGCTCACGGACAGGGGGCCCCAGCTCCTACAATGAGCAGTTCTTC
clone size: .; V gene: TRBV28; D gene: TRBD1; J gene: TRBJ2-7; CDR3 protein: CASRPAGTVGEEQYF; CDR3 DNA: TGTGCCAGCAGGCCGGCCGGGACAGTGGGCGAGGAGCAGTACTTC
clone size: many; V gene: TRBV27; D gene: TRBD2; J gene: TRBJ2-1; CDR3 protein: CASRTAGGRINEQFF; CDR3 DNA: TGTGCCAGCAGAACAGCGGGAGGGCGTATCAATGAGCAGTTCTTC
clone size: .; V gene: TRBV24-1; D gene: .; J gene: TRBJ2-1; CDR3 protein: CATSDFDPNEQFF; CDR3 DNA: TGTGCCACCAGTGATTTCGACCCCAATGAGCAGTTCTTC
clone size: many; V gene: TRBV7-9; D gene: TRBD1; J gene: TRBJ1-1; CDR3 protein: CASSIWTGEDTEAFF; CDR3 DNA: TGTGCCAGCAGCATCTGGACAGGGGAGGACACTGAAGCTTTCTTT
clone size: many; V gene: TRBV6-2/TRBV6-3; D gene: TRBD2; J gene: TRBJ2-5; CDR3 protein: CASRPGLAGWETQYF; CDR3 DNA: TGTGCCAGCAGACCGGGACTAGCGGGATGGGAGACCCAGTACTTC
clone size: few; V gene: TRBV20-1; D gene: TRBD2; J gene: TRBJ2-3; CDR3 protein: CSANPGTSAADTQYF; CDR3 DNA: TGCAGTGCTAACCCCGGGACTAGCGCTGCAGATACGCAGTATTTT
clone size: many; V gene: TRBV24-1; D gene: .; J gene: TRBJ1-2; CDR3 protein: CATSDLTGNYGYTF; CDR3 DNA: TGTGCCACCAGTGATTTGACGGGTAACTATGGCTACACCTTC